This TCR beta chain was captured in a study of T cell responses to AZD1222 COVID-19 vaccine. Broader study findings: Repertoires in all cases were sampled only once the peak T cell response had passed.

The length of the CDR3 is 15 residues. V lost 2 bases to trimming and J lost 5 bases; unmatched junction nucleotides: 6. Per germline, CDR1 KGHDR and CDR2 SFDVKD. Generated by immunoSEQ multiplex PCR, the TCRdb table keeps only in-frame clones and is missing some. The table records about 150,000 clones, about 90% of them present only once. As regards this clone: Its cognate antigen is unknown.

This TCR was sampled from an adult in good health. The rearrangement links TRBV24-1 to TRBJ2-7; TRBD1 aligns across 9 bases. The starting material was peripheral blood, obtained on day 0 of MenACWY control vaccination. CDR3 sequence: CATSDSGRDRDEQYF. The CDR3, as DNA: TGTGCCACCAGTGATTCGGGCCGGGACAGGGACGAGCAGTACTTC.